A selection of T cell receptor beta chains follows, all from one sample in a study of response to subunit inactivated influenza vaccine. Each CDR3 protein gets one entry after TCRdb re-called the RT-PCR reads with MiXCR. This sample has approximately 230,000 distinct CDR3 sequences, with 12% found just once. Sequencing was performed on non-naive T cells sorted from PBMCs, taken 14 to 15 days before vaccination. The receptors originated from a man aged 50 to 59 who received an inactivated influenza vaccine. Both conserved end residues are part of each CDR3. Fields, in order: D gene, V gene, clone size, J gene, CDR3 protein, CDR3 DNA. D genes are given only for firm matches. For some rows the clone size is stated as once, few or many, or as a class when expanded; others skip it.

-,TRBV11-2,many,TRBJ2-1,CASSLVRGRARYNEQFF,TGTGCCAGCAGCTTAGTCAGGGGTAGGGCACGATACAATGAGCAGTTCTTC
-,TRBV19,few,TRBJ2-1,CASSIIQGNEQFF,TGTGCCAGTTCTATTATACAGGGAAATGAGCAGTTCTTC
-,TRBV28,many,TRBJ1-1,CASSPGMWRLNTEAFF,TGTGCCAGCAGCCCTGGGATGTGGAGATTGAACACTGAAGCTTTCTTT
-,TRBV20-1,few,TRBJ2-7,CSARDSGLGGEQYF,TGCAGTGCTAGAGATAGCGGACTCGGTGGCGAGCAGTACTTC
TRBD1,TRBV27,many,TRBJ1-1,CASSFAGGNTEAFF,TGTGCCAGCAGTTTCGCAGGGGGAAACACTGAAGCTTTCTTT
-,TRBV4-3,many,TRBJ2-2,CASSQDQAITGELFF,TGCGCCAGCAGCCAAGATCAGGCTATCACCGGGGAGCTGTTTTTT
-,TRBV27,many,TRBJ1-1,CASSLSGSGASFF,TGTGCCAGCAGTTTATCGGGTAGTGGAGCGAGTTTCTTT
-,TRBV7-9,few,TRBJ2-4,CASSPKPGLAKNIQYF,TGTGCCAGCAGCCCGAAACCGGGGCTAGCCAAAAACATTCAGTACTTC
-,TRBV5-6,-,TRBJ2-3,CASSHQLVDTQYF,TGTGCCAGCAGCCACCAACTAGTTGATACGCAGTATTTT
-,TRBV7-6,-,TRBJ2-1,CASGFAGLEQFF,TGTGCCAGTGGCTTTGCAGGCCTAGAGCAGTTCTTC
TRBD1,TRBV29-1,-,TRBJ2-3,CSVPQGSRTDTQYF,TGCAGCGTTCCACAGGGGTCACGCACAGATACGCAGTATTTT
-,TRBV20-1,few,TRBJ2-3,CSASRQGDTQYF,TGCAGTGCTAGCCGCCAGGGAGATACGCAGTATTTT
TRBD1,TRBV7-9,few,TRBJ2-4,CASSYGPGQGLF,TGTGCCAGCAGCTACGGCCCCGGACAGGGCCTCTTC
TRBD2,TRBV11-2,many,TRBJ2-3,CASSLGLWTSLDTQYF,TGTGCCAGCAGCTTAGGCCTGTGGACTAGCTTAGATACGCAGTATTTT
TRBD1,TRBV20-1,few,TRBJ2-3,CSASPPGQAAGQYF,TGCAGTGCTAGCCCACCGGGACAGGCCGCGGGGCAGTATTTT
-,TRBV19,few,TRBJ1-1,CASSMAGGNTEAFF,TGTGCCAGTAGTATGGCCGGAGGGAACACTGAAGCTTTCTTT